A single sample is the source of the 14 T cell receptor beta chains below, sequenced in a study of CD8 T cells in ankylosing spondylitis. General study findings and limits: Seemingly characteristic of ankylosing spondylitis blood was a TCR beta motif consisting of several highly homologous variants.

No antigen is known for these receptors. A single record per CDR3 protein comes from TCRdb applying MiXCR to the 5' RACE reads. The data contain a few hundred thousand distinct CDR3 sequences, over 15% of them singletons. The specimen was blood, either unsorted or a sorted T cell fraction (not recorded which). The receptor set was obtained from a male donor with ankylosing spondylitis.

This chain connects TRBV7-9 to TRBJ1-1; D gene uncertain. Germline CDR1 reads SEHNR; CDR2 reads FQNEAQ (reference sequence). Between the trimmed V and J ends, which lost 2 bases and 6 bases, there was a span of 10 bases. The CDR3 covers 13 residues. The CDR3 region has the DNA TGTGCCAGCAGCTTATTAGGTGCAGCTGAAGCTTTCTTT. Protein sequence: CASSLLGAAEAFF.

A few counts support this clonotype. The chain joins TRBV25-1 to TRBJ2-7; TRBD2 aligns across 15 bases. With 2 bases clipped from V and 0 bases from J, the junction kept 5 bases outside the gene matches. This CDR3 comprises 18 residues. CDR1 MGHDK and CDR2 SYGVNS come from the germline V gene. DNA of the CDR3: TGTGCCAGCAGTGAAGGGACTAGCGGGAGGCCAAGCTCCTACGAGCAGTACTTC. This gives the protein CASSEGTSGRPSSYEQYF.

The chain recombines TRBV6-1 with TRBJ2-1; unclear D gene. V lost 6 bases to trimming and J lost 7 bases, with 19 bases between them. The length of the CDR3 is 15 residues. CDR1 and CDR2 (germline): MNHNS, SASEGT. Here the CDR3 reads CASSRGYGWVNEQFF. CDR3 nucleotide sequence: TGTGCCAGCAGCCGAGGATATGGGTGGGTAAATGAGCAGTTCTTC.

Many counts were recorded for this clonotype. The CDR3 sequence: CASRTGDTGELFF. The CDR3 region has the DNA TGTGCCAGCAGGACAGGGGACACCGGGGAGCTGTTTTTT. The chain carries TRBV7-9 and TRBJ2-2; TRBD1 matches 8 bases. Germline V gene data show CDR1 as SEHNR and CDR2 as FQNEAQ (reference sequence). This CDR3 has 13 amino acids. The junction had 0 bases not matched to a gene; V was cut back by 6 bases and J by 3 bases. The variable domain in full, with the rest retrieved from reference TRBV7-9 and TRBJ2-2, is DTGVSQNPRHKITKRGQNVTFRCDPISEHNRLYWYRQTLGQGPEFLTYFQNEAQLEKSRLLSDRFSAERPKGSFSTLEIQRTEQGDSAMYLCASRTGDTGELFFGEGSRLTVL.

This clonotype came up many times. The chain is built from TRBV20-1 and TRBJ2-5; D is unclear. V was cut by 4 bases and J by 4 bases, with 10 bases left in between. CDR1 DFQATT and CDR2 SNEGSKA come from the germline V gene (reference sequence). The CDR3 is 12 residues long. The CDR3 reads CSAIATGETQYF. The CDR3 coding sequence is TGCAGTGCTATTGCGACGGGAGAGACCCAGTACTTC.

This clonotype was observed at least ten times. This chain links TRBV5-1 with TRBJ2-1; D assignment may be TRBD1 or TRBD2 (5 bases each). Germline loops: CDR1 SGHRS, CDR2 YFSETQ. The germline V and J ends were trimmed by 6 bases and 0 bases, with 19 bases remaining between them. The CDR3 runs 17 residues. CDR3: CASKRMQGPSSYNEQFF. CDR3 in DNA: TGCGCCAGCAAGCGGATGCAGGGACCCAGCTCCTACAATGAGCAGTTCTTC.

This chain connects TRBV15 to TRBJ2-3; 10 bases line up with TRBD2. In germline, CDR1 is LNHNV, CDR2 YYDKDF (reference sequence). J lost 3 bases, V lost 1 base, and 7 bases had no gene match. The length of the CDR3 is 17 residues. In DNA form, the CDR3 reads TGTGCCACCAGCAGAGTTAAGTGGACTAGCGGTACAGATACGCAGTATTTT. Translation: CATSRVKWTSGTDTQYF.

This clonotype was seen a handful of times. The chain employs TRBV5-1 and TRBJ2-3; D call uncertain. Germline V gives CDR1 SGHRS, CDR2 YFSETQ. This CDR3 contains 14 residues. Trimming pared 3 bases from V and 6 bases from J, leaving 14 bases between. The CDR3 DNA sequence: TGCGCCAGCAGCTATGGCGGAGTCAGGGATACGCAGTATTTT. This codes for CASSYGGVRDTQYF.

This clonotype has just a few counts. V gene TRBV28 combines with J gene TRBJ1-4, with 7 nucleotides matching TRBD1. Germline V lookup: CDR1 MDHEN, CDR2 SYDVKM. Trimming at V came to 4 bases and at J to 2 bases, leaving 7 bases not matched to a gene. CDR3 length: 16 amino acids. CDR3 DNA sequence: TGTGCCAGCAGTTCCCCAGGCAGGGGGACTAATGAAAAACTGTTTTTT. Its protein product is CASSSPGRGTNEKLFF.

CDR3 protein: CASSSGGGGTEAFF. The CDR3 coding sequence is TGTGCCAGCAGTTCAGGGGGTGGTGGCACTGAAGCTTTCTTT. This chain uses TRBV27 with TRBJ1-1; 7 nucleotides match TRBD1. Looked up from germline, CDR1 is MNHEY and CDR2 is SMNVEV (reference sequence). V gave up 4 bases and J gave up 4 bases; unmatched junction bases: 6. This CDR3 comprises 14 residues.

The rearrangement links TRBV7-2 to TRBJ2-7; D uncertain. CDR3 length equals 13 residues. CDR1 and CDR2 (germline): SGHTA, FQGNSA. The V and J ends lost 0 bases and 2 bases respectively, with 5 bases between them. CDR3 sequence: CASSLAPTYEQYF. The CDR3 DNA reads TGTGCCAGCAGCTTAGCCCCGACCTACGAGCAGTACTTC.

This clonotype was seen ten or more times. The chain recombines TRBV5-1 with TRBJ2-4, with D perhaps being TRBD1 or TRBD2 (5 bases each). This CDR3 has 15 residues. Looked up from germline, CDR1 is SGHRS and CDR2 is YFSETQ. Deletions cut 0 bases from V and 3 bases from J, with 10 bases between. The CDR3 loop is CASSLGGVDKNIQYF. CDR3 coding DNA: TGCGCCAGCAGCTTGGGAGGGGTGGACAAAAACATTCAGTACTTC.

This clonotype was counted many times. The chain employs TRBV4-3 and TRBJ2-2; 9 nucleotides agree with TRBD2. The V gene's germline CDR1 is LGHNA and CDR2 YSLEER. V trimming: 1 base; J trimming: 4 bases; junction bases outside the gene matches: 4. This CDR3 is 16 amino acids long. The CDR3 DNA follows: TGCGCCAGCAGCCAAGGTAGCGGGAGCGCCACCGGGGAGCTGTTTTTT. It codes for CASSQGSGSATGELFF.

This clonotype occurred a few times. The chain joins TRBV12-3 or TRBV12-4 to TRBJ2-7; TRBD2 is a possible D gene (6 bases). V dropped 2 bases and J dropped 2 bases, with 10 bases sitting between them. The CDR3 has 14 residues. The chain's CDR3 is CASSLLGLAYEQYF. The CDR3 DNA follows: TGTGCCAGCAGTTTACTGGGACTGGCCTACGAGCAGTACTTC.